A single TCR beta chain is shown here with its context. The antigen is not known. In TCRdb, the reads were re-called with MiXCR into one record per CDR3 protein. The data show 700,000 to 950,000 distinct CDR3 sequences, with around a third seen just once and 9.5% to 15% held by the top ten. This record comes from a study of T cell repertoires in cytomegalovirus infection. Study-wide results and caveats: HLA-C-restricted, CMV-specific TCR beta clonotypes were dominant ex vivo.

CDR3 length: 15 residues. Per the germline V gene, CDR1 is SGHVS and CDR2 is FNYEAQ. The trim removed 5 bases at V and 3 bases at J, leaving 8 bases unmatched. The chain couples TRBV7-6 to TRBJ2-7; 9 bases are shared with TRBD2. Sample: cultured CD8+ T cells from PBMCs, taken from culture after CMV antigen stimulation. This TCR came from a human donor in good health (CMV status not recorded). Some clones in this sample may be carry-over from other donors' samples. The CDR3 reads CASSLSSGGLYEQYF. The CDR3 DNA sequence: TGTGCCAGCAGCCTCAGCAGCGGGGGGCTCTACGAGCAGTACTTC.